These T cell receptor beta chains were read from a single sample in a study of CD8 T cells in ankylosing spondylitis. TCRdb used MiXCR to reprocess the 5' RACE reads, holding one entry per CDR3 protein. The sample shows about 700,000 distinct CDR3 sequences, roughly 20% of them seen only once. The sample taken for sequencing was blood, either unsorted or a sorted T cell fraction (not recorded which). These receptors were taken from a male donor with ankylosing spondylitis. Both conserved end residues are part of each CDR3. A D gene is named only where the DNA matches it firmly. Not every row has a clone size; where given, it reads once, few, many or a size class.

size: many; V: TRBV12-3/TRBV12-4; J: TRBJ2-2; D: TRBD1; DNA: TGTGCCAGCAGCCCGGGACAGGGGATTAACGGGGAGCTGTTTTTT; CDR3: CASSPGQGINGELFF
size: few; V: TRBV12-3/TRBV12-4; J: TRBJ2-7; D: -; DNA: TGTGCCAGCAGTCCCTTGCGGGCTAGCTACGAGCAGTACTTC; CDR3: CASSPLRASYEQYF
size: -; V: TRBV11-3; J: TRBJ1-1; D: -; DNA: TGTGCCACCCGGGGAGGGGCGGACACTGAAGCTTTCTTT; CDR3: CATRGGADTEAFF
size: -; V: TRBV29-1; J: TRBJ1-1; D: -; DNA: TGCAGCGTTGATTTGGTAGAGGGTAGAAACACTGAAGCTTTCTTT; CDR3: CSVDLVEGRNTEAFF
size: few; V: TRBV20-1; J: TRBJ1-2; D: TRBD1; DNA: TGCAGTGCCGAGGGACAGCGAGACTATGGCTACACCTTC; CDR3: CSAEGQRDYGYTF
size: few; V: TRBV28; J: TRBJ2-7; D: TRBD2; DNA: TGTGCCAGCAGTTACACACTAGCGGGAGACAACTACGAGCAGTACTTC; CDR3: CASSYTLAGDNYEQYF
size: -; V: TRBV7-9; J: TRBJ1-2; D: -; DNA: TGTGCCAGCAGCTTAGCTGGGGATCAGGGCTACACCTTC; CDR3: CASSLAGDQGYTF
size: few; V: TRBV14; J: TRBJ2-1; D: TRBD2; DNA: TGTGCCAGCAGCCAAGGGGCGGGAGGGCCCTACAATGAGCAGTTCTTC; CDR3: CASSQGAGGPYNEQFF
size: few; V: TRBV29-1; J: TRBJ2-3; D: TRBD2; DNA: TGCAGCGTTGAAGGGAGCGGGAGGGCCGCAGATACGCAGTATTTT; CDR3: CSVEGSGRAADTQYF
size: few; V: TRBV7-9; J: TRBJ2-4; D: -; DNA: TGTGCCAGCAGCTTAGGGGTATTAGCCAAAAACATTCAGTACTTC; CDR3: CASSLGVLAKNIQYF
size: few; V: TRBV7-3; J: TRBJ2-6; D: TRBD1; DNA: TGTGCCAGCAGCTTAATTGGACAGGCCGTCTCTGGGGCCAACGTCCTGACTTTC; CDR3: CASSLIGQAVSGANVLTF
size: many; V: TRBV29-1; J: TRBJ1-1; D: -; DNA: TGCAGCGTTGAGGTTGATGAAGCTTTCTTT; CDR3: CSVEVDEAFF
size: few; V: TRBV12-3/TRBV12-4; J: TRBJ2-1; D: TRBD2; DNA: TGTGCCATCTGTTTAGTCCCCGCGGGAGCCCCCACACAGTACAATGAGCAGTTCTTC; CDR3: CAICLVPAGAPTQYNEQFF
size: -; V: TRBV18; J: TRBJ1-5; D: -; DNA: TGTGCCAGCTCCCGGACTTCAGAGGGGAAGAGCAATCAGCCCCAGCATTTT; CDR3: CASSRTSEGKSNQPQHF
size: -; V: TRBV28; J: TRBJ1-4; D: -; DNA: TGTGCCAGCAGTTTACCAACCTCCGCCGGGAGCCTTGAAAAACTGTTTTTT; CDR3: CASSLPTSAGSLEKLFF
size: -; V: TRBV19; J: TRBJ2-7; D: -; DNA: TGTGCCAGTAGTATTCCAGGTCGCGAGCAGTACTTC; CDR3: CASSIPGREQYF
size: -; V: TRBV30; J: TRBJ2-2; D: -; DNA: TGTGCCTGGGGCACCGGGGAGCTGTTTTTT; CDR3: CAWGTGELFF
size: -; V: TRBV7-9; J: TRBJ2-1; D: -; DNA: TGTGCCAGCAGCCGCACGTGGGGGAAGGAGTACAATGAGCAGTTCTTC; CDR3: CASSRTWGKEYNEQFF
size: many; V: TRBV7-8; J: TRBJ2-7; D: -; DNA: TGTGCCAGCAGTCCAGTCCTTCTCGGGACGCCAAACTACGAGCAGTACTTC; CDR3: CASSPVLLGTPNYEQYF
size: few; V: TRBV30; J: TRBJ2-5; D: TRBD2; DNA: TGTGCCTGGAGTTTGTGGTCTAGCGGGTACCAAGAGACCCAGTACTTC; CDR3: CAWSLWSSGYQETQYF
size: -; V: TRBV12-3/TRBV12-4; J: TRBJ2-1; D: TRBD2; DNA: TGTGCCAGCAGTGCTAGCGGACCCTACAATGAGCAGTTCTTC; CDR3: CASSASGPYNEQFF
size: -; V: TRBV5-1; J: TRBJ2-7; D: TRBD2; DNA: TGCGCCAGCAGCATCGGACTAGCGGGGGAAAACTACGAGCAGTACTTC; CDR3: CASSIGLAGENYEQYF
size: few; V: TRBV3-1; J: TRBJ2-1; D: -; DNA: TGTGCCAGCAGCTCCCCACTAGGAGGAGGCTACAATGAGCAGTTCTTC; CDR3: CASSSPLGGGYNEQFF
size: -; V: TRBV7-8; J: TRBJ2-1; D: TRBD2; DNA: TGTGCCAGCCTACTAGCGGGCATATTAAATGAGCAGTTCTTC; CDR3: CASLLAGILNEQFF
size: -; V: TRBV4-1; J: TRBJ1-2; D: -; DNA: TGCGCCAGCAGCCAAGAGGGCAGGAGCTCGGGTGGCTACACCTTC; CDR3: CASSQEGRSSGGYTF
size: few; V: TRBV28; J: TRBJ2-6; D: TRBD1; DNA: TGTGCCAGCAATCGACAGGGGATCTCTGGGGCCAACGTCCTGACTTTC; CDR3: CASNRQGISGANVLTF
size: -; V: TRBV5-5; J: TRBJ2-3; D: TRBD2; DNA: TGTGCCAGCAACACGCCGGGACTAGCGGATCCTGGCACAGATACGCAGTATTTT; CDR3: CASNTPGLADPGTDTQYF
size: -; V: TRBV4-1; J: TRBJ2-7; D: TRBD1; DNA: TGCGCCAGCAGCCAAAAGGCCACAGGGGGGTCCTACGAGCAGTACTTC; CDR3: CASSQKATGGSYEQYF
size: -; V: TRBV20-1; J: TRBJ1-2; D: -; DNA: TGCAGTGCGATTGGACAGTCTTATGGCTACACCTTC; CDR3: CSAIGQSYGYTF
size: -; V: TRBV12-3/TRBV12-4; J: TRBJ2-1; D: TRBD1; DNA: TGTGCCAGCAGTTTTGGCGCAGGGGGAAATGAGCAGTTCTTC; CDR3: CASSFGAGGNEQFF
size: few; V: TRBV7-3; J: TRBJ2-3; D: -; DNA: TGTGCCAGCAGCCCAGAAGGGAGCCTCACAGATACGCAGTATTTT; CDR3: CASSPEGSLTDTQYF
size: -; V: TRBV29-1; J: TRBJ1-1; D: -; DNA: TGCAGCGTCCTCCTACAGAACACTGAAGCTTTCTTT; CDR3: CSVLLQNTEAFF
size: few; V: TRBV27; J: TRBJ1-2; D: -; DNA: TGTGCCAGCAGTTTTGAGGGGGGTGGCTACACCTTC; CDR3: CASSFEGGGYTF
size: few; V: TRBV20-1; J: TRBJ2-2; D: TRBD2; DNA: TGCAGTGCTAGAGATTTACTAGCGGGGGGGCCGTCCGGGGAGCTGTTTTTT; CDR3: CSARDLLAGGPSGELFF
size: -; V: TRBV6-1; J: TRBJ2-3; D: TRBD2; DNA: TGTGCCAGCACGTCTAGCGGGAGTAGTGGAGATACGCAGTATTTT; CDR3: CASTSSGSSGDTQYF
size: few; V: TRBV20-1; J: TRBJ2-7; D: -; DNA: TGCAGTGTCACCCGTTTTGGAACCGAGCAGTACTTC; CDR3: CSVTRFGTEQYF
size: few; V: TRBV6-2/TRBV6-3; J: TRBJ2-7; D: -; DNA: TGTGCCAGCCAGAGGGAGGTTTTCTACGAGCAGTACTTC; CDR3: CASQREVFYEQYF
size: -; V: TRBV27; J: TRBJ2-5; D: -; DNA: TGTGCCAGCAGTCCCCGCGGCGGGTCCTTGAGAGAGACCCAGTACTTC; CDR3: CASSPRGGSLRETQYF
size: few; V: TRBV27; J: TRBJ2-3; D: TRBD2; DNA: TGTGCCAGCAGTAAGACTAGCGGGAGAATAGATACGCAGTATTTT; CDR3: CASSKTSGRIDTQYF
size: few; V: TRBV5-5; J: TRBJ2-5; D: -; DNA: TGTGCCAGCAGCCAAGGACAGATTCAAGAGACCCAGTACTTC; CDR3: CASSQGQIQETQYF
size: few; V: TRBV20-1; J: TRBJ2-3; D: TRBD2; DNA: TGCAGTGCTGCAGCGGGAGGCACAGATACGCAGTATTTT; CDR3: CSAAAGGTDTQYF
size: -; V: TRBV7-2; J: TRBJ2-5; D: -; DNA: TGTGCCAGCAGCTTAGGGGGGTTCGGGCAGTACTTC; CDR3: CASSLGGFGQYF
size: few; V: TRBV27; J: TRBJ1-3; D: TRBD1; DNA: TGTGCCAGCAGTCTCTACAGGGGTGGAAACACCATATATTTT; CDR3: CASSLYRGGNTIYF
size: -; V: TRBV3-1; J: TRBJ1-5; D: TRBD1; DNA: TGTGCCAGCAGCCAAGACCAGGGGGTCGGTCAGCCCCAGCATTTT; CDR3: CASSQDQGVGQPQHF